This TCR beta chain was profiled in a study of blood T cell repertoires in COVID-19. Here immunoSEQ multiplex PCR was the method, and the copy in TCRdb shows in-frame clones only, minus some. In the table there are about 330,000 clones, around 87% of which are singletons. Membership in each cohort depended on participant-reported clinical history. Donors in Cohort 3 who had recovered were those with two negative PCRs, healthcare professional clearance, or resolution of their symptoms. Trimming took 1 base from V and 6 from J; bases not matched to a gene: 11. The CDR3 covers 16 residues. CDR1 is SGHTA and CDR2 is FQGNSA in the germline V gene.

The TCR originated in a young woman who had recovered from COVID-19. Sequenced material: PBMCs or T cells enriched from blood (not recorded which). This rearrangement joins TRBV7-2 to TRBJ2-5; 7 positions agree with TRBD1. The CDR3 sequence: CASSLEPGGNGKTQYF. CDR3 sequence (DNA): TGTGCCAGCAGCTTAGAGCCAGGGGGAAATGGGAAGACCCAGTACTTC.